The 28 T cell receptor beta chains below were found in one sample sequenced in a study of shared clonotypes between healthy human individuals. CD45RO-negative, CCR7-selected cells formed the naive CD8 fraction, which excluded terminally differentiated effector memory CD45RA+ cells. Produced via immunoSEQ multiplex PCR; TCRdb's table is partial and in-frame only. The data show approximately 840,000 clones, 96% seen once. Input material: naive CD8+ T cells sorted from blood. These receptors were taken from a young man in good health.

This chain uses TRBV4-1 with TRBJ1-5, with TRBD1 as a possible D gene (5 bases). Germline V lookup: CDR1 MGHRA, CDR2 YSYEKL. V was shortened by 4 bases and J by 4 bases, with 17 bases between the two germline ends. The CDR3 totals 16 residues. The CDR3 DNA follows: TGCGCCAGCAGCCCGTTAATAGGGGCAACGAATCAGCCCCAGCATTTT. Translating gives CASSPLIGATNQPQHF.

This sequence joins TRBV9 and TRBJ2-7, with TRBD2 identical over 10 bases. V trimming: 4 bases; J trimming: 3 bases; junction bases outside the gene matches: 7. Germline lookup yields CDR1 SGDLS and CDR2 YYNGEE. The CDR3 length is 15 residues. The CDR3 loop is CASSSAGTSVYEQYF. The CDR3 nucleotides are TGTGCCAGCAGCTCAGCCGGGACTAGCGTCTACGAGCAGTACTTC.

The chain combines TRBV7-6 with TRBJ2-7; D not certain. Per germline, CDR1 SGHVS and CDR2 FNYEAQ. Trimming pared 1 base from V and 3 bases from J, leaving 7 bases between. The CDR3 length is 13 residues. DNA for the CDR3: TGTGCCAGCAGCTTAGGGCGATACTACGAGCAGTACTTC. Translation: CASSLGRYYEQYF. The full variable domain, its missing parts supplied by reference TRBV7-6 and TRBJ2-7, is GAGVSQSPRYKVTKRGQDVALRCDPISGHVSLYWYRQALGQGPEFLTYFNYEAQQDKSGLPNDRFSAERPEGSISTLTIQRTEQRDSAMYRCASSLGRYYEQYFGPGTRLTVT.

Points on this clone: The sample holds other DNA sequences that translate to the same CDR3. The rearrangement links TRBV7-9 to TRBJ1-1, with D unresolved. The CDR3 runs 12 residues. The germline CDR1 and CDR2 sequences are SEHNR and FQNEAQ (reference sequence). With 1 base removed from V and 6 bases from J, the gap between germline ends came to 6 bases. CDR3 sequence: CASSLDRSEAFF. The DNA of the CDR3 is TGTGCCAGCAGCTTAGATAGGTCTGAAGCTTTCTTT.

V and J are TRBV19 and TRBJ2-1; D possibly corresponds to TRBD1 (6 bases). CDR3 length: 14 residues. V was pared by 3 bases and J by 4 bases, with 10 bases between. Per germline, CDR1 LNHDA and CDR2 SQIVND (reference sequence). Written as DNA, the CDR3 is TGTGCCAGTAGTATCTCCAGGGGTTACAATGAGCAGTTCTTC. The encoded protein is CASSISRGYNEQFF.

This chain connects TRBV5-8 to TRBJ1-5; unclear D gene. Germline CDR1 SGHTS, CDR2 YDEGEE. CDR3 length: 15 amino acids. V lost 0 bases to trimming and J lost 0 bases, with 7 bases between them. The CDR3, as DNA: TGTGCCAGCAGCTTGGTAGTCGATAGCAATCAGCCCCAGCATTTT. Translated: CASSLVVDSNQPQHF.

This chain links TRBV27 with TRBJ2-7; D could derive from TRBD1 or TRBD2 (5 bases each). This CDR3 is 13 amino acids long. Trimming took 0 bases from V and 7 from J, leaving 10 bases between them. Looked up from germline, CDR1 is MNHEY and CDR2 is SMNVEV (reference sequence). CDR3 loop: CASSLSGVWEQYF. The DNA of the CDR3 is TGTGCCAGCAGTTTATCGGGGGTTTGGGAGCAGTACTTC.

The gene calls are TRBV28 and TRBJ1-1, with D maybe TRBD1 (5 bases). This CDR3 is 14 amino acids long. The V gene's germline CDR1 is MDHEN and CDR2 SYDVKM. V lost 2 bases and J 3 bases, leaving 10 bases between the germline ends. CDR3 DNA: TGTGCCAGCAGTTTACAGGGATTTGACACTGAAGCTTTCTTT. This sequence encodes CASSLQGFDTEAFF.

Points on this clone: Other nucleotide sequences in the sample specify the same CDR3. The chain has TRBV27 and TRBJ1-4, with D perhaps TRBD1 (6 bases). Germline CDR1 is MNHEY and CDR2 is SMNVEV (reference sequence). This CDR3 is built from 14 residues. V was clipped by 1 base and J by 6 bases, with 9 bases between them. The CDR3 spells CASSLLGADEKLFF. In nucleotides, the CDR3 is TGTGCCAGCAGTTTATTGGGGGCCGATGAAAAACTGTTTTTT.

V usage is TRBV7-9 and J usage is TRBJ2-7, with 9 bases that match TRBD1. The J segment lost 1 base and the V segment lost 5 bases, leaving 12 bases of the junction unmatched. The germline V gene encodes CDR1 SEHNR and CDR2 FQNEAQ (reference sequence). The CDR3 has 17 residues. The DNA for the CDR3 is TGTGCCAGCAGCCTCGGTTGGGGCGGGACAGGGTCCTACGAGCAGTACTTC. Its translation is CASSLGWGGTGSYEQYF. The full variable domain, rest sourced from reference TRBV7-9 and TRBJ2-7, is DTGVSQNPRHKITKRGQNVTFRCDPISEHNRLYWYRQTLGQGPEFLTYFQNEAQLEKSRLLSDRFSAERPKGSFSTLEIQRTEQGDSAMYLCASSLGWGGTGSYEQYFGPGTRLTVT.

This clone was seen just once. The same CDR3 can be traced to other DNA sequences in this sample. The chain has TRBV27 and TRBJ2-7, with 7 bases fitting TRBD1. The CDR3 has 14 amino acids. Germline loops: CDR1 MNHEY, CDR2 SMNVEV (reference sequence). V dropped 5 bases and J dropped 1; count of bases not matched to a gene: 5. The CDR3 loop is CASSPRQGSYEQYF. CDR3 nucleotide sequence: TGTGCCAGCAGTCCCCGACAGGGTTCCTACGAGCAGTACTTC.

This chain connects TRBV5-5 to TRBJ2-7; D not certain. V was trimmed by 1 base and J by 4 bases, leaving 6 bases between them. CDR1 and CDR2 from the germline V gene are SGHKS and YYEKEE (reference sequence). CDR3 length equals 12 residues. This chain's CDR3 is CASSLSEYEQYF. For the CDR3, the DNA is TGTGCCAGCAGCTTGAGTGAATACGAGCAGTACTTC. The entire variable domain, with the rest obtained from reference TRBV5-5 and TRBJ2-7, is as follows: DAGVTQSPTHLIKTRGQQVTLRCSPISGHKSVSWYQQVLGQGPQFIFQYYEKEERGRGNFPDRFSARQFPNYSSELNVNALLLGDSALYLCASSLSEYEQYFGPGTRLTVT.

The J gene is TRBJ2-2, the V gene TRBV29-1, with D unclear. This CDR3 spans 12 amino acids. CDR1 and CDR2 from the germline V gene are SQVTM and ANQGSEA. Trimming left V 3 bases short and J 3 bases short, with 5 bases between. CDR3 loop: CSVDGDTGELFF. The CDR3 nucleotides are TGCAGCGTTGATGGAGACACCGGGGAGCTGTTTTTT.

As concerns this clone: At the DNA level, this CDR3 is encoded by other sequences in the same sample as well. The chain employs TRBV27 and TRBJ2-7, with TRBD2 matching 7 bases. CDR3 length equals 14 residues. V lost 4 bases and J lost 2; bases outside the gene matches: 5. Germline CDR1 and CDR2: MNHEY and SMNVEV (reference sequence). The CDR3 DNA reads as TGTGCCAGCAGTTCTAGCGGACGTACCTACGAGCAGTACTTC. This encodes CASSSSGRTYEQYF.

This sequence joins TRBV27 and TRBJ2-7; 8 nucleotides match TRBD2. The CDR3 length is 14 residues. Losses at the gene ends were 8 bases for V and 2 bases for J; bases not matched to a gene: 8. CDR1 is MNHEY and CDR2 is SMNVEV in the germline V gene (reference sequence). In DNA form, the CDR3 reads TGTGCCAGCGAGCCCCGGGGGGGAACCTACGAGCAGTACTTC. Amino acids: CASEPRGGTYEQYF.

The CDR3 DNA follows: TGTGCCAGCACCGGAGCGGGGGCAGACAATGAGCAGTTCTTC. Translating it yields CASTGAGADNEQFF. The V and J genes are TRBV2 and TRBJ2-1, with 8 bases aligning to TRBD2. CDR3 length: 14 residues. The V gene end was trimmed by 7 bases and the J gene end by 5 bases; junction bases not matched to a gene: 7. CDR1 is SNHLY and CDR2 is FYNNEI in the germline V gene. Full variable domain (remainder filled in from reference TRBV2 and TRBJ2-1): EPEVTQTPSHQVTQMGQEVILRCVPISNHLYFYWYRQILGQKVEFLVSFYNNEISEKSEIFDDQFSVERPDGSNFTLKIRSTKLEDSAMYFCASTGAGADNEQFFGPGTRLTVL.

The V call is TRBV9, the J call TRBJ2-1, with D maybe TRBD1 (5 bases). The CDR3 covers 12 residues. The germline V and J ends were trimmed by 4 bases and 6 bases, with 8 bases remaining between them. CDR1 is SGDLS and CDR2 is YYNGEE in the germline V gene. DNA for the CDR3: TGTGCCAGCAGCCCCAGGGTCAATGAGCAGTTCTTC. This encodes CASSPRVNEQFF.

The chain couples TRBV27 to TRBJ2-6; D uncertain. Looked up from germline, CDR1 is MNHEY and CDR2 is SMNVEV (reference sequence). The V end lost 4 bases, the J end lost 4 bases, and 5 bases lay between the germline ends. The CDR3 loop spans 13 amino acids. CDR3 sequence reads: CASSSAGANVLTF. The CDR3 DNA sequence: TGTGCCAGCAGTTCGGCCGGGGCCAACGTCCTGACTTTC.

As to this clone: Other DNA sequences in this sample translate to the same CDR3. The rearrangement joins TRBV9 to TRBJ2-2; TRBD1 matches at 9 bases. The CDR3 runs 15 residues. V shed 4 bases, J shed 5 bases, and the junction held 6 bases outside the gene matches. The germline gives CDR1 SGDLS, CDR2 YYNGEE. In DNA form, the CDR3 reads TGTGCCAGCAGCCCATGGACAGGGGCAACCGGGGAGCTGTTTTTT. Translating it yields CASSPWTGATGELFF.

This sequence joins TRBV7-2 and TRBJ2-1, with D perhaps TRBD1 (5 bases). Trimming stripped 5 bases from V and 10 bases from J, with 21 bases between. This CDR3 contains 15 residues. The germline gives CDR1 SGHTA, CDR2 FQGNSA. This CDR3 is CASSLRTSRPLEQFF. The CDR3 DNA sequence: TGTGCCAGCAGCCTGCGGACATCCCGCCCACTAGAGCAGTTCTTC.

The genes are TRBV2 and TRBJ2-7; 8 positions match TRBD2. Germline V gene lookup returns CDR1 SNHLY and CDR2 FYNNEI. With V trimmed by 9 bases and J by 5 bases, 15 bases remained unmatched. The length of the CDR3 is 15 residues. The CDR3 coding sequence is TGTGCCAGTTTACTATCCAGGGAACTAGCGGACGAGCAGTACTTC. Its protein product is CASLLSRELADEQYF.

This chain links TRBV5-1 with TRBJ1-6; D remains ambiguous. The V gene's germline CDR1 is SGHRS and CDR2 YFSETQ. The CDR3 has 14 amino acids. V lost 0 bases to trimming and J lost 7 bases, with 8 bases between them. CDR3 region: CASSLDRGNSPLHF. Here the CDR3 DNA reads TGCGCCAGCAGCTTGGATCGAGGGAATTCACCCCTCCACTTT.

In DNA form, the CDR3 reads TGTGCCAGCAGCGGGACAGGGGCTACAGATACGCAGTATTTT. This sequence encodes CASSGTGATDTQYF. This chain links TRBV9 with TRBJ2-3; TRBD1 agrees at 9 bases. V dropped 3 bases and J dropped 3; count of bases not matched to a gene: 2. This CDR3 is built from 14 residues. CDR1 and CDR2 from the germline V gene are SGDLS and YYNGEE.

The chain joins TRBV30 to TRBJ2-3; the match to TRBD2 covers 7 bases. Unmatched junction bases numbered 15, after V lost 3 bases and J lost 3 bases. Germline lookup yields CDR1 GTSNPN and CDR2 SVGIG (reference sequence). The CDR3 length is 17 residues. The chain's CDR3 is CAWRPWSGLPLTDTQYF. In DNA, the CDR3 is TGTGCCTGGAGGCCCTGGTCGGGACTACCCCTAACAGATACGCAGTATTTT.

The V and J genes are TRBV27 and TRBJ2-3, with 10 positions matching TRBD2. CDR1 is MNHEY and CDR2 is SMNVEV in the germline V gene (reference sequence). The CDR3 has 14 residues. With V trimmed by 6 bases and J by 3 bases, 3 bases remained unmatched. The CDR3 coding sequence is TGTGCCAGCAGGGGACTAGCGAGTACAGATACGCAGTATTTT. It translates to CASRGLASTDTQYF.

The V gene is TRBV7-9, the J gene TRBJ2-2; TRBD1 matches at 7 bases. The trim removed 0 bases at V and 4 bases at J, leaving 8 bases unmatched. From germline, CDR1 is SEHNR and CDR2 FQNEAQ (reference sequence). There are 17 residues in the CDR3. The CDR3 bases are TGTGCCAGCAGCTTAGCCCGACAGGGTTTGGGCACCGGGGAGCTGTTTTTT. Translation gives CASSLARQGLGTGELFF.

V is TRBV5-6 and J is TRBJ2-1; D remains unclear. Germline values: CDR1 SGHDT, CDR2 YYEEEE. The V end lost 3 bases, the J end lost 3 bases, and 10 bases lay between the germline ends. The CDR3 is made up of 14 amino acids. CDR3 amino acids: CASSYGQYYNEQFF. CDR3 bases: TGTGCCAGCAGCTACGGGCAGTACTACAATGAGCAGTTCTTC.

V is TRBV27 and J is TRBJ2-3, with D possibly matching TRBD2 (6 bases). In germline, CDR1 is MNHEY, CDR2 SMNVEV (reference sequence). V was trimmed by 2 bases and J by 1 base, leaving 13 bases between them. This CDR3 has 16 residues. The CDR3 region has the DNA TGTGCCAGCAGTTTACTCGGGAGCTTGGGCACAGATACGCAGTATTTT. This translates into CASSLLGSLGTDTQYF.